This T cell receptor beta chain was sequenced for a study of siplizumab effects on memory and regulatory T cells. TCRdb keeps only in-frame clones here, not all; method: immunoSEQ multiplex PCR. The sample shows 70,000 to 90,000 clones, 93% of them seen only once. This TCR came from a human donor in good health. The sequencing sample was made of CD8+ T cells sorted from blood.

CDR3 nucleotides: TGTGCCAGCAGCCCCAGCTATGGTGACAGGGTAGGTGAAAAACTGTTTTTT. Its translation is CASSPSYGDRVGEKLFF. The chain carries TRBV21-1 and TRBJ1-4; the D call of TRBD1 is as the table states it, not checked on the DNA. TRBV21-1 constitutes a pseudogene. This CDR3 has 17 amino acids.